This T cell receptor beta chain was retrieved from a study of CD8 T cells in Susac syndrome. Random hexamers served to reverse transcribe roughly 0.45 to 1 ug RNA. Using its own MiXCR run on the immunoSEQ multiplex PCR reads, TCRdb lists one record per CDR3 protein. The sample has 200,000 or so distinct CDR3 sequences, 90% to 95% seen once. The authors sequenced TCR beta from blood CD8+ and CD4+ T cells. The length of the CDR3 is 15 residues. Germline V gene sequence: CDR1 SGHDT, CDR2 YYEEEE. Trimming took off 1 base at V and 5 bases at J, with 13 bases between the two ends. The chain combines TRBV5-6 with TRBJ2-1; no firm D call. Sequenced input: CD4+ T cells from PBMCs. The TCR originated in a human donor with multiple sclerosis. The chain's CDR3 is CASSLRPWQDNEQFF. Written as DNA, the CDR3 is TGTGCCAGCAGCTTGAGGCCGTGGCAGGACAATGAGCAGTTCTTC.